The T cell receptor (beta chain) under discussion was sequenced for a study of blood T cell repertoires in COVID-19. In the study overall: COVID-19 samples collected from the United States, Italy and Spain covered acute and convalescent phases. PBMCs, B-cell-depleted T cells, or T cells provided the cDNA or gDNA that made up the material.

The CDR3 covers 12 residues. Trimming pared 2 bases from V and 9 bases from J, leaving 9 bases between. Per germline, CDR1 SGHDT and CDR2 YYEEEE. Original processing methods: Amplifying reference gene primers gave estimates of nucleated cell counts. Using immunoSEQ multiplex PCR, the repertoire was profiled, and TCRdb retains in-frame clones only, with some absent. V, J and clone size were drawn from that table, and D and trimming were deduced from the DNA. The sample has 310,000 or so clones, approximately 84% seen once; the top ten hold about 1.9%. Source material: peripheral blood. This sequence originates from a woman aged 30 to 39 who had recovered from COVID-19. The chain uses TRBV5-6 and TRBJ2-1; D perhaps matches TRBD2 (5 bases). The CDR3 loop is CASSLGEGEQFF. In DNA, the CDR3 is TGTGCCAGCAGCTTAGGTGAGGGTGAGCAGTTCTTC.